This T cell receptor beta chain was captured in a study of blood T cell repertoires in COVID-19. As for the study in general: COVID-19 samples, acute and convalescent, were from the United States, Italy and Spain. The cDNA or gDNA used as material had been derived from T cells, B-cell-depleted T cells, or PBMCs.

Authors' processing steps: How many nucleated cells were present was estimated from reference gene primer amplification. Only in-frame clones appear in the TCRdb table, and some are missing; sequencing was by immunoSEQ multiplex PCR. The V and J calls and clone size were taken over from that table, and D and trimming were inferred from the DNA. The sample contains 230,000 or so clones, 80% to 90% of which appear only once. The V gene end was trimmed by 3 bases and the J gene end by 0 bases; junction bases not matched to a gene: 6. CDR3 length equals 16 residues. The germline V gene has CDR1 LNHDA and CDR2 SQIVND (reference sequence).

The V and J genes are TRBV19 and TRBJ2-3, with 7 bases identical to TRBD2. This TCR was sampled from a man aged 35-49 years with active or convalescent COVID-19. The sequencing input was peripheral blood. CDR3 loop: CASSISARGSTDTQYF. In nucleotides, the CDR3 is TGTGCCAGTAGTATTAGCGCGCGGGGGAGCACAGATACGCAGTATTTT.